This T cell receptor (beta chain) was found in a study of human CD8 memory T cell subsets. CDR1 is SEHNR and CDR2 is FQNEAQ in the germline V gene (reference sequence). This CDR3 has 13 residues. Generation of TCR beta libraries used UMI-labeled 5' RACE. Per the study methods: In each TCR beta library, there were between about 3,000 and 18,000 functional CDR3 beta clonotypes. TCRdb derives one entry per CDR3 protein from the 5' RACE reads, leaving out DNA. Here the V and J calls rest on TCRdb's processing, not on the authors' analysis. The ten most abundant clones cover approximately 18% of a sample with several thousand distinct CDR3 sequences. By frequency, this clonotype registers medium-sized. Its antigen is currently unknown. General study points: Estimates that used Chao1 suggested higher diversity in stem-like memory T cells than in precursor exhausted T cells. Effector memory subsets were less diverse than the similarly diverse stem-like memory and precursor exhausted subsets. The study sequenced T cell receptor beta chains only.

Source material: CD8+ T cells from PBMCs. The sequence came from a human donor in good health. The rearrangement links TRBV7-9 to TRBJ1-2; the TRBD1 assignment by TCRdb is unverifiable without DNA. The CDR3 region is CASTIQGEYGYTF.